The 12 T cell receptor beta chains below were found in one sample sequenced in a study of T cell responses to AZD1222 COVID-19 vaccine. Data came from immunoSEQ multiplex PCR; TCRdb stores just in-frame clones and leaves some out. The sample holds around 100,000 clones, over 90% seen once. This specimen was peripheral blood, taken on day 0 of AZD1222 vaccination. The receptors shown here come from an adult in good health.

The chain is built from TRBV5-1 and TRBJ1-6; D gene unclear. Looked up from germline, CDR1 is SGHRS and CDR2 is YFSETQ. CDR3 size: 14 residues. Trimming took off 0 bases at V and 6 bases at J, with 7 bases between the two ends. CDR3 sequence: CASSLARGNSPLHF. The CDR3 DNA follows: TGCGCCAGCAGCTTGGCGCGGGGTAATTCACCCCTCCACTTT.

J is TRBJ2-7 and V is TRBV30; 9 positions match TRBD1. The CDR3 runs to 13 residues. The germline V gene encodes CDR1 GTSNPN and CDR2 SVGIG (reference sequence). Germline trimming cut 3 bases from V and 2 bases from J; bases unmatched to any gene: 2. The CDR3 is CAWRGQGTYEQYF. CDR3 sequence (DNA): TGTGCCTGGAGGGGACAGGGAACCTACGAGCAGTACTTC.

The chain employs TRBV30 and TRBJ1-2, with unresolved D. Trimming cost V 0 bases and J 1 base, with 6 bases left between them. The CDR3 sequence is 13 residues long. Germline-derived CDR1 and CDR2 are GTSNPN and SVGIG (reference sequence). In nucleotides, the CDR3 is TGTGCCTGGAGTGTTGGCAGTAACTATGGCTACACCTTC. Its translation is CAWSVGSNYGYTF.

The chain is built from TRBV30 and TRBJ2-7; D uncertain. The CDR3 loop spans 13 amino acids. The V gene's germline CDR1 is GTSNPN and CDR2 SVGIG (reference sequence). The V and J ends lost 3 bases and 0 bases respectively, with 9 bases between them. The DNA of the CDR3 is TGTGCCTGGAGCGAAAACGGCTCCTACGAGCAGTACTTC. Its protein is CAWSENGSYEQYF.

The chain employs TRBV28 and TRBJ2-3; 9 nucleotides align to TRBD2. Germline V gives CDR1 MDHEN, CDR2 SYDVKM. This CDR3 spans 14 amino acids. V lost 7 bases, J lost 2 bases, and 4 bases stayed unmatched. The CDR3 protein is CASTSGTITDTQYF. CDR3 bases: TGTGCCAGCACTAGCGGGACCATCACAGATACGCAGTATTTT. Drawing the rest from reference TRBV28 and TRBJ2-3, the complete variable domain is DVKVTQSSRYLVKRTGEKVFLECVQDMDHENMFWYRQDPGLGLRLIYFSYDVKMKEKGDIPEGYSVSREKKERFSLILESASTNQTSMYLCASTSGTITDTQYFGPGTRLTVL.

The chain combines TRBV5-4 with TRBJ1-1; 8 nucleotides agree with TRBD1. V lost 3 bases to trimming and J lost 5 bases; unmatched junction nucleotides: 15. The CDR3 has 17 residues. Germline assignment: CDR1 SGHNT and CDR2 YYREEE (reference sequence). The CDR3 nucleotides are TGTGCCAGCAGCTGGGGGACAGGTCCTAACTCGGGGACTGAAGCTTTCTTT. Its translation: CASSWGTGPNSGTEAFF. Looking up the rest from reference TRBV5-4 and TRBJ1-1 gives the full variable domain: ETGVTQSPTHLIKTRGQQVTLRCSSQSGHNTVSWYQQALGQGPQFIFQYYREEENGRGNFPPRFSGLQFPNYSSELNVNALELDDSALYLCASSWGTGPNSGTEAFFGQGTRLTVV.

This chain uses TRBV19 with TRBJ2-7; D may be TRBD2 (6 bases). V shed 6 bases and J shed 4 bases, with 16 bases lying between them. The germline V gene encodes CDR1 LNHDA and CDR2 SQIVND (reference sequence). This CDR3 is built from 14 residues. The chain's CDR3 is CASSSPDYRYEQYF. CDR3 sequence (DNA): TGTGCCAGTAGCTCTCCGGACTACCGATACGAGCAGTACTTC.

J is TRBJ2-5 and V is TRBV10-3; no reliable D call. V was trimmed by 4 bases and J by 5 bases, leaving 11 bases between them. This CDR3 spans 13 amino acids. Germline V gives CDR1 ENHRY, CDR2 SYGVKD. Written as DNA, the CDR3 is TGTGCCATCAGTGTGTCCGTCCGGGAGACCCAGTACTTC. Translation gives CAISVSVRETQYF.

The chain uses TRBV10-3 and TRBJ2-2; D gene ambiguous. The germline V gene has CDR1 ENHRY and CDR2 SYGVKD. The CDR3 consists of 13 residues. The V end lost 2 bases, the J end lost 5 bases, and 6 bases lay between the germline ends. This CDR3 is CAISETQTGELFF. CDR3 bases: TGTGCCATCAGTGAGACACAGACCGGGGAGCTGTTTTTT.

The rearrangement uses TRBV4-2 and TRBJ2-7, with 8 bases aligning to TRBD1. The CDR3 has 14 amino acids. The germline V gene encodes CDR1 LGHNA and CDR2 YNFKEQ. Losses at the gene ends were 2 bases for V and 2 bases for J; bases not matched to a gene: 2. CDR3 in amino acids: CASSQLQGAYEQYF. The DNA of the CDR3 is TGTGCCAGCAGCCAACTACAGGGGGCCTACGAGCAGTACTTC.

This chain connects TRBV5-4 to TRBJ1-1; 8 bases agree with TRBD1. Germline CDR1 SGHNT, CDR2 YYREEE (reference sequence). The trim removed 2 bases at V and 5 bases at J, leaving 8 bases unmatched. The CDR3 has 15 amino acids. The CDR3 nucleotides read TGTGCCAGCAGCTTTGACAGGGGAGAAGAAACTGAAGCTTTCTTT. Translation: CASSFDRGEETEAFF.

The rearrangement uses TRBV6-2 or TRBV6-3 and TRBJ2-7, with D hard to call. The CDR3 has 13 residues. Germline CDR1 is MNHEY and CDR2 is SVGEGT. V was shortened by 6 bases and J by 7 bases, with 16 bases between the two germline ends. CDR3: CASSLYGPREQYF. The CDR3 DNA follows: TGTGCCAGCAGCCTTTACGGCCCGCGGGAGCAGTACTTC.